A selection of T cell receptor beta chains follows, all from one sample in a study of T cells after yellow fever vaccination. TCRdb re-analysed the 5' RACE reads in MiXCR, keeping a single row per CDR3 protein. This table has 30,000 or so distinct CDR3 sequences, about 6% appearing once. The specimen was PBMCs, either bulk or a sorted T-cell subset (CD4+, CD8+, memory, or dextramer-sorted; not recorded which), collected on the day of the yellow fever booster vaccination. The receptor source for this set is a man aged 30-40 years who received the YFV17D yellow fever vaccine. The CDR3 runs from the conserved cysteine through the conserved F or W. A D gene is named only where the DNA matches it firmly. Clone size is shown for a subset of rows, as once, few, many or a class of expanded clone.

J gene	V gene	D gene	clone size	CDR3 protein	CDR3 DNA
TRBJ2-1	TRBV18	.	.	CASSQAGSRKFF	TGTGCCAGCTCCCAGGCCGGGAGTCGAAAGTTCTTC
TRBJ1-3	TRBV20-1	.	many	CSAWTVTGNTIYF	TGCAGTGCTTGGACAGTTACTGGAAACACCATATATTTT
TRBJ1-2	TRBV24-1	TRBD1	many	CATSEQGQSYTF	TGTGCCACCAGTGAACAGGGACAGTCTTACACCTTC
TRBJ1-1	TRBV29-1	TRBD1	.	CSALGQINTEAFF	TGCAGCGCCCTGGGACAGATCAACACTGAAGCTTTCTTT
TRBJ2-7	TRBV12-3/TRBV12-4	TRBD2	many	CASRPPGLAGDEQYF	TGTGCCAGCAGGCCACCGGGACTAGCGGGAGACGAGCAGTACTTC
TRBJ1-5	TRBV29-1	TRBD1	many	CSVLTGSGQPQHF	TGCAGCGTCCTGACAGGGTCTGGGCAGCCCCAGCATTTT
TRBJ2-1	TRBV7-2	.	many	CASSSGRSSYNEQFF	TGTGCCAGCAGCTCGGGACGGAGCTCCTACAATGAGCAGTTCTTC
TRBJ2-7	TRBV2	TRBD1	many	CASSEAWTGGYEQYF	TGTGCCAGCAGTGAAGCCTGGACAGGGGGATACGAGCAGTACTTC
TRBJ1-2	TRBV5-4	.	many	CASSPTGLTAGGYTF	TGTGCCAGCAGCCCAACGGGACTTACCGCGGGTGGCTACACCTTC
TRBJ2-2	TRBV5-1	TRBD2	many	CASSFQTSGSTGELFF	TGCGCCAGCAGCTTTCAAACTAGCGGGAGCACCGGGGAGCTGTTTTTT
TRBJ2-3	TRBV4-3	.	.	CASSLGTDTQYF	TGCGCCAGCAGCCTTGGAACAGATACGCAGTATTTT
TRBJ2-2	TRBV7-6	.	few	CASSPVLRTGELFF	TGTGCCAGCAGCCCTGTTTTGAGAACCGGGGAGCTGTTTTTT
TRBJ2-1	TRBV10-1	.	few	CSLGTNYNEQFF	TGCAGCCTGGGAACTAACTACAATGAGCAGTTCTTC
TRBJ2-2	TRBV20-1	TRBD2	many	CSASEAGGYTGELFF	TGCAGTGCTAGCGAGGCGGGAGGGTACACCGGGGAGCTGTTTTTT
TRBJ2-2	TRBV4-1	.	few	CASSQEEGGTGELFF	TGCGCCAGCAGCCAGGAGGAGGGGGGGACCGGGGAGCTGTTTTTT
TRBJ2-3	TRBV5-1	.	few	CASSFQGKDTDTQYF	TGCGCCAGCAGCTTTCAGGGGAAAGACACAGATACGCAGTATTTT
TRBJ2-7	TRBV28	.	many	CASSSLWGSEQYF	TGTGCCAGCAGTTCCCTTTGGGGAAGCGAGCAGTACTTC
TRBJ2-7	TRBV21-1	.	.	CASSKVWTGKHEQYF	TGTGCCAGCAGCAAAGTGTGGACAGGGAAGCACGAGCAGTACTTC
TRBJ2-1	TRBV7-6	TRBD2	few	CASSFGLAGESEQFF	TGTGCCAGCAGCTTTGGACTAGCGGGAGAAAGCGAGCAGTTCTTC
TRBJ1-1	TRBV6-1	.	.	CASTQTWITEAFF	TGTGCCAGCACCCAGACCTGGATAACTGAAGCTTTCTTT
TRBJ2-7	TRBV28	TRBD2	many	CASSLNRGLAGGPARRYEQYF	TGTGCCAGCAGCTTAAACCGGGGACTAGCGGGAGGCCCAGCTCGGCGCTACGAGCAGTACTTC
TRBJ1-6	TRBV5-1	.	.	CASAPEQGFNSPLHF	TGCGCCAGCGCCCCTGAGCAGGGATTCAATTCACCCCTCCACTTT
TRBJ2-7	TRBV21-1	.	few	CASSKEGGAERQNEQYF	TGTGCCAGCAGCAAAGAGGGCGGGGCCGAGCGGCAGAACGAGCAGTACTTC
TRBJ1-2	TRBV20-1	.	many	CSARGARETYGYTF	TGCAGTGCTAGAGGCGCCAGGGAGACCTATGGCTACACCTTC
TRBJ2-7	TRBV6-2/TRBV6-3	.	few	CASSNGQFSYEQYF	TGTGCCAGCAGTAACGGACAGTTCTCCTACGAGCAGTACTTC
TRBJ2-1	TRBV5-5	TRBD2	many	CASSWGLAANEQFF	TGTGCCAGCAGCTGGGGACTAGCGGCCAATGAGCAGTTCTTC
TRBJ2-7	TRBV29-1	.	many	CSVTGGGYEQYF	TGCAGCGTTACAGGGGGGGGCTACGAGCAGTACTTC
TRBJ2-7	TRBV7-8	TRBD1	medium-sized	CASSPVDRGVGEQYF	TGTGCCAGCAGCCCGGTGGACAGGGGCGTTGGGGAGCAGTACTTC
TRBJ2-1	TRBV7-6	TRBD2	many	CASSFFSGDSYNEQFF	TGTGCCAGCAGCTTCTTTAGCGGGGACTCCTACAATGAGCAGTTCTTC
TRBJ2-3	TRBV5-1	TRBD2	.	CASSRSGRATDTQYF	TGCGCCAGCAGCAGGAGCGGGAGGGCCACAGATACGCAGTATTTT
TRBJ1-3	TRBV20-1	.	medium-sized	CSAPGGSGNTIYF	TGCAGTGCTCCGGGAGGCTCTGGAAACACCATATATTTT
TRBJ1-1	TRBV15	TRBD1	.	CATSSGTGLNTEAFF	TGTGCCACCAGCAGCGGGACAGGGTTGAACACTGAAGCTTTCTTT
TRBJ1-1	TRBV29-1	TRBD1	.	CSVDRQGKAFF	TGCAGCGTTGACCGACAGGGCAAAGCTTTCTTT
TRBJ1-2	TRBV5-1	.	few	CASSFGTNNYGYTF	TGCGCCAGCAGCTTTGGGACGAATAACTATGGCTACACCTTC